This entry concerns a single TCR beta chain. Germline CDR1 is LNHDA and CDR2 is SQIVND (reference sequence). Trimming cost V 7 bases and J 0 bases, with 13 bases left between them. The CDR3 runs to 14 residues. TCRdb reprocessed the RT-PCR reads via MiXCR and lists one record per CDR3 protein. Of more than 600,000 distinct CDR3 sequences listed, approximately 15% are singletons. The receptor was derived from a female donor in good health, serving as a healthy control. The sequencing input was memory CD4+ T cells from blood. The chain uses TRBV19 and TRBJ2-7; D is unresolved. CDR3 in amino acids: CASKITLASYEQYF. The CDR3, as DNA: TGTGCCAGTAAAATCACGTTGGCCTCCTACGAGCAGTACTTC. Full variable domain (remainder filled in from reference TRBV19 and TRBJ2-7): DGGITQSPKYLFRKEGQNVTLSCEQNLNHDAMYWYRQDPGQGLRLIYYSQIVNDFQKGDIAEGYSVSREKKESFPLTVTSAQKNPTAFYLCASKITLASYEQYFGPGTRLTVT.